This T cell receptor beta chain was obtained from a study of blood T cell repertoires in COVID-19 (TCRdb year 2020). Notes on the research overall: Samples covering the acute and convalescent phases of COVID-19 were provided by collaborators in the United States, Italy and Spain. The samples were drawn from two sources: the first 160 participants of the ongoing ImmuneRACE study, and some 1,300 subjects contributed by 6 global collaborators. Subjects who had been exposed to COVID-19, were actively infected with it, or had recovered from it provided the deeply sampled blood TCRbeta repertoires that made up the dataset. Nearly every sample came with metadata listing a de-identified subject ID, COVID-19 status, age in years and sex. The repertoires were released in a freely available public database intended as a resource for research on the immune response to SARS-CoV-2. Where available, HLA class I and class II types were obtained from metadata supplied by the sample provider rather than from assay-based typing. The material from the prospective study consisted of cDNA or gDNA derived from T cells, B-cell-depleted T cells, or PBMCs.

V sheds 0 bases and J sheds 1 base, leaving 4 bases between their ends. The CDR3 sequence holds 14 residues, the cysteine and phenylalanine included. CDR3 DNA is the only sequence kept; it has 42 bases, read in frame from the first base. Looking up the germline V gene yields CDR1 SGHRS and CDR2 YFSETQ. Collaborating institutions collected whole blood in K2EDTA tubes following their own protocols. For TCRbeta analysis, collaborators shipped samples in one of three forms: frozen whole blood, isolated PBMCs, or DNA extracted from either of those sample types. TCRbeta CDR3 regions were amplified from genomic DNA using the immunoSEQ Assay, a bias-controlled multiplex PCR. As for how the authors treated the data: Nucleated cell counts per sample were estimated from amplification of reference gene primers within the assay. To quantify the absolute abundance of each unique TCRbeta CDR3 rearrangement, sequence reads were collapsed and filtered. For each sample, productive Simpson clonality was calculated as the square root of Simpson's diversity index over productive rearrangements. Drawn from immuneACCESS, this table holds only the in-frame rearrangements with V and J called that TCRdb kept. Clones are partly lost; checked studies trace under half to an unresolved V gene and leave the rest unexplained. V, J and clone size reflect that table, while D and trimming were determined from the DNA. For this sample there are some 670,000 clones; 85% to 90% appear just once. The ten biggest clones cover roughly 0.25% of the sample.

What the authors observed across the whole study: How much clinical and demographic metadata was included differed by source and by participant, and the metadata was provided uncurated.

Points on this clone: The antigen it binds to is not known. No clone much larger than this one lies a single base away; base qualities are absent. Other DNA sequences in the sample encode the same CDR3.

The sample taken for sequencing was peripheral blood. The chain employs TRBV5-1 and TRBJ2-2, with the D gene uncertain. This sequence originates from a young woman with acute or convalescent COVID-19. The CDR3 amino acid sequence is: CASSLGVNTGELFF. The DNA sequence is TGCGCCAGCAGCTTGGGAGTGAACACCGGGGAGCTGTTTTTT.